The clone carrying this T cell receptor (beta chain) has a handful of counts. Its antigen remains unknown. The data are from a study of identical twins. Overall study results and limits: With abundant cord blood beta clonotypes, insertions were fewer; memory repertoires showed no such pattern. Out-of-frame beta sequences exhibited a weaker degree of excess twin sharing.

Each CDR3 protein is one row after TCRdb ran MiXCR on the 5' RACE reads. The sample lists about 530,000 distinct CDR3 sequences; roughly 15% were seen once. Germline V gene lookup returns CDR1 LGHDT and CDR2 YNNKEL (reference sequence). Unmatched junction bases numbered 5, after V lost 5 bases and J lost 5 bases. The length of the CDR3 is 15 residues. These sequences were also reported in another study, on yellow fever vaccine responses in identical twins.

The specimen was CD4+ T cells sorted from blood. V and J are TRBV3-1 and TRBJ2-4, with 11 positions matching TRBD2. The receptor's source is a woman aged 18 to 35 in good health. CDR3 loop: CASSFRGLAENIQYF. CDR3 sequence (DNA): TGTGCCAGCAGCTTCAGGGGACTAGCGGAAAACATTCAGTACTTC.